Following are 18 T cell receptor beta chains from one sample sequenced in a study of CD8+ T cells in alopecia areata. Sequencing relied on a cDNA template that was reverse transcribed from extracted RNA. Profiling relied on immunoSEQ multiplex PCR, and the TCRdb table lists in-frame clones only, not all of them. The data contain fewer than 250,000 clones, approximately 47% of them seen just once; the ten biggest clones take up roughly 2.6%. The treatment: oral pan-JAK inhibitor, 5-10 mg twice daily. The material was CD4+ T cells sorted from blood, obtained at approximately week 36, from a patient treated with tofacitinib. The receptors stem from a human donor with alopecia areata.

Details on this clone: The germline gene is not matched at one end of the junction; a read error may be the cause. The genes are TRBV7-7 and TRBJ2-5; TRBD1 or TRBD2 may be the D gene (5 bases each). The CDR3 runs to 16 residues. Germline V CDR1 and CDR2: SSHAT, FNYEAQ (reference sequence). The CDR3, as DNA: TGTGCTAGCAGCGTACGGCCGGGACCACAAGGGGAGACCCAGTACTTC. This sequence encodes CASSVRPGPQGETQYF. The whole variable domain, remainder taken from reference TRBV7-7 and TRBJ2-5, is GAGVSQSPRYKVTKRGQDVTLRCDPISSHATLYWYQQALGQGPEFLTYFNYEAQPDKSGLPSDRFSAERPEGSISTLTIQRTEQRDSAMYRCASSVRPGPQGETQYFGPGTRLLVL.

The gene calls are TRBV27 and TRBJ2-5, with TRBD1 identical over 7 bases. The CDR3 has 14 amino acids. The germline CDR1 and CDR2 sequences are MNHEY and SMNVEV (reference sequence). Losses at the gene ends were 4 bases for V and 1 base for J; bases not matched to a gene: 3. CDR3 coding DNA: TGTGCCAGCAGTTGGACAGGACCCCAAGAGACCCAGTACTTC. Residues: CASSWTGPQETQYF.

The J gene is TRBJ1-1, the V gene TRBV30; D uncertain. This CDR3 has 10 amino acids. The V end was cut by 6 bases, the J end by 8 bases, with 10 bases between. Germline loops: CDR1 GTSNPN, CDR2 SVGIG (reference sequence). Here the CDR3 DNA reads TGTGCCTGCTTGACGGAAGAAGCTTTCTTT. Its protein is CACLTEEAFF.

The rearrangement uses TRBV30 and TRBJ1-2; D gene ambiguous. The CDR3 covers 13 residues. Deletions cut 2 bases from V and 8 bases from J, with 15 bases between. Germline V gene lookup returns CDR1 GTSNPN and CDR2 SVGIG (reference sequence). CDR3 region: CAWSLGAALGYTF. CDR3 DNA: TGTGCCTGGAGTCTGGGAGCGGCCCTAGGCTACACCTTC.

This clone appeared a few times. The V call is TRBV14, the J call TRBJ2-1; a possible D gene is TRBD1 (6 bases). The V and J ends lost 3 bases and 2 bases respectively, with 8 bases between them. Germline assignment: CDR1 SGHDN and CDR2 FVKESK. The CDR3 contains 14 residues. The CDR3: CASSHRGAYNEQFF. In DNA, the CDR3 is TGTGCCAGCAGCCACAGGGGCGCCTACAATGAGCAGTTCTTC.

The rearrangement uses TRBV6-6 and TRBJ1-2; possibly TRBD1 for D (5 bases). Trimming removed 6 bases at V and 4 bases at J, with 18 bases between. This CDR3 comprises 15 residues. Germline assignment: CDR1 MNHNY and CDR2 SVGAGI (reference sequence). The CDR3 spells CASSLTPRVSYGYTF. CDR3 nucleotide sequence: TGTGCCAGCAGCCTGACACCCAGGGTGTCCTATGGCTACACCTTC.

V usage is TRBV15 and J usage is TRBJ2-1; D unresolved. The CDR3 loop spans 13 amino acids. Germline CDR1 LNHNV, CDR2 YYDKDF (reference sequence). V lost 1 base, J lost 8 bases, and 9 bases lay in between. The CDR3 coding sequence is TGTGCCACCAGCAGAGTTTCCCCTGATGAGCAGTTCTTC. Its translation is CATSRVSPDEQFF.

The chain is built from TRBV6-6 and TRBJ1-1; D gene ambiguous. Germline V gives CDR1 MNHNY, CDR2 SVGAGI (reference sequence). Trimming stripped 2 bases from V and 0 bases from J, with 10 bases between. The CDR3 has 15 amino acids. The CDR3 region has the DNA TGTGCCAGCAGTTACCCGACGGAGTTGAACACTGAAGCTTTCTTT. It is translated as CASSYPTELNTEAFF.

This sequence joins TRBV29-1 and TRBJ1-5, with D perhaps TRBD1 (6 bases). This CDR3 has 14 residues. V lost 5 bases and J lost 2, with 13 bases in between. Per germline, CDR1 SQVTM and CDR2 ANQGSEA. CDR3 sequence reads: CSVITGIGNQPQHF. DNA of the CDR3: TGCAGCGTTATAACAGGGATTGGCAATCAGCCCCAGCATTTT.

This clone has a handful of counts. The V gene is TRBV7-2, the J gene TRBJ2-1; TRBD2 aligns across 9 bases. Germline V gives CDR1 SGHTA, CDR2 FQGNSA. Trimming took 5 bases from V and 5 from J; bases not matched to a gene: 7. This CDR3 contains 15 residues. CDR3 bases: TGTGCCAGCAGCCCGACTAGCGGAGTCAACAATGAGCAGTTCTTC. Its translation: CASSPTSGVNNEQFF.

The CDR3 is CASSSDRAYEQYF. DNA for the CDR3: TGCGCCAGCAGTTCCGACAGGGCCTACGAGCAGTACTTC. The rearrangement joins TRBV5-1 to TRBJ2-5; 7 bases fit TRBD1. The J call may be in error: the DNA end matches TRBJ2-7 better. The CDR3 is 13 amino acids. Germline lookup yields CDR1 SGHRS and CDR2 YFSETQ.

This clone showed up just a few times. The chain combines TRBV25-1 with TRBJ2-7; 9 bases fit TRBD2. Germline V lookup: CDR1 MGHDK, CDR2 SYGVNS. The CDR3 loop spans 15 amino acids. V trimming: 2 bases; J trimming: 5 bases; junction bases outside the gene matches: 7. The CDR3 region is CASSEPGTSLHEQYF. CDR3 DNA sequence: TGTGCCAGCAGTGAACCCGGGACTAGCCTCCACGAGCAGTACTTC.

The rearrangement links TRBV9 to TRBJ2-1; D not resolved. Trimming left V 4 bases short and J 5 bases short, with 10 bases between. Germline CDR1 is SGDLS and CDR2 is YYNGEE. The CDR3 contains 13 residues. CDR3 residues: CASSYSSHNEQFF. CDR3 nucleotide sequence: TGTGCCAGCAGCTATAGTTCTCACAATGAGCAGTTCTTC.

The chain carries TRBV29-1 and TRBJ2-1; 8 bases are a match to TRBD2. This CDR3 is built from 13 residues. CDR1 SQVTM and CDR2 ANQGSEA come from the germline V gene. Germline trimming cut 5 bases from V and 12 bases from J; bases unmatched to any gene: 12. The CDR3 DNA is TGCAGCGTTTTAAATAGCGGGACATCTGGGCAGTTCTTC. Its protein is CSVLNSGTSGQFF.

The rearrangement joins TRBV30 to TRBJ1-1, with 8 bases matching TRBD1. The V gene's germline CDR1 is GTSNPN and CDR2 SVGIG (reference sequence). V lost 3 bases and J lost 4; bases outside the gene matches: 7. The CDR3 spans 14 residues. The CDR3 spells CAWRPLTGGTEAFF. The CDR3 bases are TGTGCCTGGAGACCCCTCACAGGGGGCACTGAAGCTTTCTTT.

This clone occurred a few times. The V gene is TRBV6-1, the J gene TRBJ2-5, with TRBD2 matching over 7 bases. Germline V gives CDR1 MNHNS, CDR2 SASEGT. Trimming removed 6 bases from V and 13 bases from J; junction bases left unmatched: 11. The CDR3 contains 12 residues. This chain's CDR3 is CASRGTTPPGYF. Written as DNA, the CDR3 is TGTGCCAGCAGGGGGACTACCCCGCCTGGGTACTTC.

This sequence joins TRBV5-1 and TRBJ2-1; tentatively, D is TRBD1 (9 bases). CDR3 size: 15 residues. Trimming shortened V by 4 bases and J by 7 bases, and 18 bases separated the two germline ends. From germline, CDR1 is SGHRS and CDR2 YFSETQ. The DNA of the CDR3 is TGCGCCAGCAGCCTTTTAGCGGGACAGGGTAATGAGCAGTTCTTC. Protein sequence: CASSLLAGQGNEQFF.

The chain has TRBV12-1 and TRBJ2-5. TRBV12-1 is termed a pseudogene. The CDR3 is made up of 16 amino acids. The CDR3 DNA reads as TGTGCCAGCAGCTTCACCGGGACGGTCTACCAAGAGACCCAGTACTTC. It codes for CASSFTGTVYQETQYF.